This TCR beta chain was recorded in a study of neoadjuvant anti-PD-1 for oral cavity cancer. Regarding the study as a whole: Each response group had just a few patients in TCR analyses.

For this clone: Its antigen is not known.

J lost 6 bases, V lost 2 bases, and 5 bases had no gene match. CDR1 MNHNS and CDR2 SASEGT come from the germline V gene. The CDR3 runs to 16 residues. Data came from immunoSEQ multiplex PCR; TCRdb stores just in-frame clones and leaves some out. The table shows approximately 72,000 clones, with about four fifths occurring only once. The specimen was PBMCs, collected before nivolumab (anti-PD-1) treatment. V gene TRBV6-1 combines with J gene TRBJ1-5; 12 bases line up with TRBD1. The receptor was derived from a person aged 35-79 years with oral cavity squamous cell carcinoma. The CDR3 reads CASSESGTGGGQPQHF. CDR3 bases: TGTGCCAGCAGTGAATCCGGGACAGGGGGCGGTCAGCCCCAGCATTTT.